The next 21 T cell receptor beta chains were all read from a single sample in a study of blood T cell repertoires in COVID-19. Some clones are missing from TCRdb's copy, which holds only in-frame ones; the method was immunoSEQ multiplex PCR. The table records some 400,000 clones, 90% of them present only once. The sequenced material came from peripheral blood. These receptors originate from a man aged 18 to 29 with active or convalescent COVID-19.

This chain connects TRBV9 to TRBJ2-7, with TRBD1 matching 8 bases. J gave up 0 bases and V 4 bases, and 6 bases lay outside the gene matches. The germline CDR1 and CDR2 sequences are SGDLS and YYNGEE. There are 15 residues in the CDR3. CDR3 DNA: TGTGCCAGCAGCCCCCGGACAGGGTCCTCCTACGAGCAGTACTTC. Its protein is CASSPRTGSSYEQYF.

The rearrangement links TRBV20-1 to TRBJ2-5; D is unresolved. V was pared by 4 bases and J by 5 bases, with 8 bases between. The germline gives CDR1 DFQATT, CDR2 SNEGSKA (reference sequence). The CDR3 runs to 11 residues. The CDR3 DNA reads TGCAGTGCTATTCTGCGGGAGACCCAGTACTTC. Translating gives CSAILRETQYF.

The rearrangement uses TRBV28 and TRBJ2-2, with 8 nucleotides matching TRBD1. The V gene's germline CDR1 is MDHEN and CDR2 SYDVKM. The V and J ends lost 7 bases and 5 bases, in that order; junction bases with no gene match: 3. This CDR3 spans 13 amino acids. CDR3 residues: CASITGGTGELFF. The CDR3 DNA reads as TGTGCCAGCATAACAGGGGGGACCGGGGAGCTGTTTTTT.

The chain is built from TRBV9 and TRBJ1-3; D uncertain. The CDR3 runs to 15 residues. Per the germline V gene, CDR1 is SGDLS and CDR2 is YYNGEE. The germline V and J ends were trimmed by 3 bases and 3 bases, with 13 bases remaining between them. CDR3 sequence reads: CASSALEQYGNTIYF. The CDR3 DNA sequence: TGTGCCAGCAGCGCCTTGGAGCAATATGGAAACACCATATATTTT.

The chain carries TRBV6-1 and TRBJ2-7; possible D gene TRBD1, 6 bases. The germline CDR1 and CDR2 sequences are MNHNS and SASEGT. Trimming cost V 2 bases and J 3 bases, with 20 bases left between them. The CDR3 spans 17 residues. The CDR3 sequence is CASSEWGLVGASYEQYF. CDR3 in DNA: TGTGCCAGCAGTGAATGGGGGCTGGTAGGGGCTAGCTACGAGCAGTACTTC.

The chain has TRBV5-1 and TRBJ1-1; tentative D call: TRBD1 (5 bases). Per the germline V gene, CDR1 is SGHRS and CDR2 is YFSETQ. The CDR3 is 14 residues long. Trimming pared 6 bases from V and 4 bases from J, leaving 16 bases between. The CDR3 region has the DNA TGCGCCAGCACGGTGGGGGGTGCCGGCACTGAAGCTTTCTTT. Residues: CASTVGGAGTEAFF.

CDR3 sequence (DNA): TGTGCCAGCAGCGGAGGGACTAGCGGCTCCTACAATGAGCAGTTCTTC. Translating it yields CASSGGTSGSYNEQFF. V and J are TRBV9 and TRBJ2-1; 11 nucleotides agree with TRBD2. The V gene's germline CDR1 is SGDLS and CDR2 YYNGEE. This CDR3 has 16 amino acids. With 3 bases clipped from V and 0 bases from J, the junction kept 2 bases outside the gene matches.

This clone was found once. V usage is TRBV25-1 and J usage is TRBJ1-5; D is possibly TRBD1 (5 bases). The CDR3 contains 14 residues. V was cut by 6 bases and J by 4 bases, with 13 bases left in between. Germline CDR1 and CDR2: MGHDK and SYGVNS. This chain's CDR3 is CASSPPGGNQPQHF. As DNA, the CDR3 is TGTGCCAGCAGCCCCCCTGGGGGGAATCAGCCCCAGCATTTT.

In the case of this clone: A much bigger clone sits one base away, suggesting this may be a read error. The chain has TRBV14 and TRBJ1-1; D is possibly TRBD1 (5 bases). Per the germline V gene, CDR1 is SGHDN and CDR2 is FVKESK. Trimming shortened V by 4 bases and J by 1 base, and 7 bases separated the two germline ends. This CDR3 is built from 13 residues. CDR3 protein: CASSRQGNTEAFF. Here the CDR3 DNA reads TGTGCCAGCAGCCGCCAGGGGAACACTGAAGCTTTCTTT.

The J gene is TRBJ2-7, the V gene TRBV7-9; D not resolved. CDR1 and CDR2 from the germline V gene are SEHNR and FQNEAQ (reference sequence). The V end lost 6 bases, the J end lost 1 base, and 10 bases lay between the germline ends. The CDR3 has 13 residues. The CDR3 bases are TGTGCCAGCAGTTTAACCAGATCCTACGAGCAGTACTTC. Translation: CASSLTRSYEQYF.

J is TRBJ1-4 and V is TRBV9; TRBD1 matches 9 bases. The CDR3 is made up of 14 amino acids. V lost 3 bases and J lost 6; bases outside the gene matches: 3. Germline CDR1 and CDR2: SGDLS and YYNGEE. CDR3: CASSEQGAYEKLFF. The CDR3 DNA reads TGTGCCAGCAGCGAACAGGGGGCCTATGAAAAACTGTTTTTT.

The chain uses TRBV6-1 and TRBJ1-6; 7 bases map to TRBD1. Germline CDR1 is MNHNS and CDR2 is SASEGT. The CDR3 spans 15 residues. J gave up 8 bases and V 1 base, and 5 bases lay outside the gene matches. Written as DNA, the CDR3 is TGTGCCAGCAGTGAAGTGGGCCAGGGGGATTCACCCCTCCACTTT. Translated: CASSEVGQGDSPLHF.

CDR3: CASRDTYEQYF. The CDR3 DNA sequence: TGTGCCAGCAGGGACACCTACGAGCAGTACTTC. The V call is TRBV25-1, the J call TRBJ2-7; possible D gene TRBD1, 5 bases. This CDR3 comprises 11 residues. The ends were cut back, 6 bases at V and 2 bases at J, with 5 bases in the middle. The V gene's germline CDR1 is MGHDK and CDR2 SYGVNS.

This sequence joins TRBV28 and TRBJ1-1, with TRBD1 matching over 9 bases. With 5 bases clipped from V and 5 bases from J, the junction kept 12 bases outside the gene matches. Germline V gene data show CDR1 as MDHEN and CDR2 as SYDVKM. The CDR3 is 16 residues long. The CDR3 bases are TGTGCCAGCAGTCCCGGTACCCGACAGGGGGTGACTGAAGCTTTCTTT. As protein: CASSPGTRQGVTEAFF.

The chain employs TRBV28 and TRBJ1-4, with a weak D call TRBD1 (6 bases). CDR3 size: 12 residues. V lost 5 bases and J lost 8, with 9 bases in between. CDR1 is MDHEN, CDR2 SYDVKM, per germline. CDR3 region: CASSTGHEKLFF. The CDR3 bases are TGTGCCAGCAGTACAGGGCACGAAAAACTGTTTTTT.

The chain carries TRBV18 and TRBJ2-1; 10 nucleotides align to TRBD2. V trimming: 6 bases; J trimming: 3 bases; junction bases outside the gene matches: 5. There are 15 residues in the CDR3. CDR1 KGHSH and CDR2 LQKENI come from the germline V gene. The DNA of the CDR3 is TGTGCCAGCTCGTCACTAGCGGGAAACTACAATGAGCAGTTCTTC. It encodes CASSSLAGNYNEQFF.

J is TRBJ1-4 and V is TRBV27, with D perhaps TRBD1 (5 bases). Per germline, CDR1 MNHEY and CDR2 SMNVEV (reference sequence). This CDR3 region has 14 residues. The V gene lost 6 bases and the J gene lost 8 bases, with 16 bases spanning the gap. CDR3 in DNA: TGTGCCAGCAGGCGGGCGGGGGGAGGAGAAAAACTGTTTTTT. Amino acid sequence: CASRRAGGGEKLFF.

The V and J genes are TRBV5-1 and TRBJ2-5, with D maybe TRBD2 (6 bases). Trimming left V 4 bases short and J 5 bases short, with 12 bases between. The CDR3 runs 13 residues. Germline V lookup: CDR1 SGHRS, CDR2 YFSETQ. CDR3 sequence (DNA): TGCGCCAGCAGCCCCAGCGGGTTTGAGACCCAGTACTTC. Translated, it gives CASSPSGFETQYF. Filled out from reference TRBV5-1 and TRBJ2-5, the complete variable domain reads KAGVTQTPRYLIKTRGQQVTLSCSPISGHRSVSWYQQTPGQGLQFLFEYFSETQRNKGNFPGRFSGRQFSNSRSEMNVSTLELGDSALYLCASSPSGFETQYFGPGTRLLVL.

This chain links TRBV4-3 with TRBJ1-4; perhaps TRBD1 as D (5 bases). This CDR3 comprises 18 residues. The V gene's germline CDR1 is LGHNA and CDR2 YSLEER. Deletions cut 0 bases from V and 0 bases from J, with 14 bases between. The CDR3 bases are TGCGCCAGCAGCCAAGAGGGCAGGGCCCGAGCAACTAATGAAAAACTGTTTTTT. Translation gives CASSQEGRARATNEKLFF.

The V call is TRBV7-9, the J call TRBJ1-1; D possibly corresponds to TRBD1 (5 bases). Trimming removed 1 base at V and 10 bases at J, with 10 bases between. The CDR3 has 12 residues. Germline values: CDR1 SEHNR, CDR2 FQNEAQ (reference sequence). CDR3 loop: CASSLVGGVAFF. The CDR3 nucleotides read TGTGCCAGCAGCTTAGTTGGGGGGGTAGCTTTCTTT.

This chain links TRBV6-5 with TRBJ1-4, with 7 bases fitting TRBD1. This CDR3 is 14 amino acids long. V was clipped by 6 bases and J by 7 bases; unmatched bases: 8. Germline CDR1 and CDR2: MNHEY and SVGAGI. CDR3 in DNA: TGTGCCAGCAGACGGGGACAGTTAAGTGAAAAACTGTTTTTT. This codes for CASRRGQLSEKLFF.